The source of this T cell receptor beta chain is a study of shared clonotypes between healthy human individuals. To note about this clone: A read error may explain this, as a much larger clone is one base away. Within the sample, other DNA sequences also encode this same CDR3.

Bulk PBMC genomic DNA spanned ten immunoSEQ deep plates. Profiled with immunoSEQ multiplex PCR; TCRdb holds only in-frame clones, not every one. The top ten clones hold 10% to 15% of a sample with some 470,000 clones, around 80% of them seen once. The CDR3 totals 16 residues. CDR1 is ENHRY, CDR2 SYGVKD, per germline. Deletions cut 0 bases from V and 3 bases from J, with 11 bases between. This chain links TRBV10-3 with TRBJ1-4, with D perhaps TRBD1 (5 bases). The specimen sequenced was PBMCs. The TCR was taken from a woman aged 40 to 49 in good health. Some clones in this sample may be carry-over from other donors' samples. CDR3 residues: CAISESARGANEKLFF. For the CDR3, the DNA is TGTGCCATCAGTGAGTCCGCCCGGGGCGCTAATGAAAAACTGTTTTTT.